The clone carrying this TCR beta chain was found a few times. This sample is part of a study of blood T cell repertoires in COVID-19. Study-level background: Some COVID-19 samples were acute and others convalescent; all came from the United States, Italy and Spain.

Per the germline V gene, CDR1 is SGDLS and CDR2 is YYNGEE. The trim removed 3 bases at V and 2 bases at J, leaving 12 bases unmatched. This CDR3 has 17 residues. Data came from immunoSEQ multiplex PCR; TCRdb stores just in-frame clones and leaves some out. The sample consists of around 150,000 clones, around 84% of them appearing once. The specimen was peripheral blood. V usage is TRBV9 and J usage is TRBJ2-3; 7 bases agree with TRBD2. The receptor's source is a woman in her 50s in a cohort sampled during active or convalescent COVID-19. CDR3 protein: CASSEAVAGPSTDTQYF. In nucleotides, the CDR3 is TGTGCCAGCAGCGAGGCGGTAGCGGGCCCCTCCACAGATACGCAGTATTTT.